This TCR beta chain stems from a study of T cell responses to AZD1222 COVID-19 vaccine. Study-level results: Breadth and depth of Spike-specific TCRs rose after two AZD1222 doses. Seropositive at baseline were only a handful of AZD1222 recipients. Spike was spanned by vaccine-associated CD4 TCRs, with dominance at 160-218 and 743-854.

Germline V gene lookup returns CDR1 LNHDA and CDR2 SQIVND (reference sequence). The CDR3 is made up of 19 amino acids. V dropped 5 bases and J dropped 2 bases, with 28 bases sitting between them. Regarding this clone: Its antigen is currently unknown.

Produced via immunoSEQ multiplex PCR; TCRdb's table is partial and in-frame only. The sample records 100,000 or so clones, about 80% being singletons. The chain couples TRBV19 to TRBJ2-7, with a tentative D call TRBD2 (5 bases). This receptor was taken from an adult in good health. The sample in question was peripheral blood, obtained on day 0 of AZD1222 vaccination. The CDR3 sequence: CASSPLRIGENVIPYEQYF. The CDR3 region has the DNA TGTGCCAGTAGTCCCTTGCGCATTGGGGAGAATGTTATACCCTACGAGCAGTACTTC.